This entry concerns a single T cell receptor beta chain. Its antigen is unknown. The sample holds other DNA sequences that translate to the same CDR3. Trimming left V 3 bases short and J 7 bases short, with 4 bases between. The germline gives CDR1 SGHTA, CDR2 FQGTGA. The CDR3 consists of 11 residues. These data come from a study of T cell responses to AZD1222 COVID-19 vaccine. Study results and caveats: Spike-wide coverage was observed for vaccine-associated CD4 TCRs, with dominant responses at 160-218 and 743-854. Females outnumbered males among donors, who were mostly white British; clonal diversity was possibly underestimated.

The assay was immunoSEQ multiplex PCR, and TCRdb's table has in-frame clones only and misses some. Of roughly 200,000 clones in the sample, roughly 90% are singletons; the top ten hold around 1.6%. This rearrangement joins TRBV7-3 to TRBJ2-1; D remains unclear. This receptor was identified in an adult who received the AZD1222 COVID-19 vaccine. Sequencing used peripheral blood, obtained 28 days after the second AZD1222 dose. CDR3 protein: CASSLGNEQFF. CDR3 in DNA: TGTGCCAGCAGCTTGGGTAATGAGCAGTTCTTC.